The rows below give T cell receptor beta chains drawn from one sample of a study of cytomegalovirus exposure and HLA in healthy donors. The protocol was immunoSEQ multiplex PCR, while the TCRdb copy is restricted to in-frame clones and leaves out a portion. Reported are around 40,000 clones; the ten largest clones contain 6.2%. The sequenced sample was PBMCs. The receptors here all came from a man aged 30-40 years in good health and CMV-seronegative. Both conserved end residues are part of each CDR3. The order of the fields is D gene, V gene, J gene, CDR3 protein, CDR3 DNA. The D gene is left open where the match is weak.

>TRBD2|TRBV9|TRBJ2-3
CASSVRGGRTDTQYF
TGTGCCAGCAGCGTACGGGGGGGCCGAACAGATACGCAGTATTTT
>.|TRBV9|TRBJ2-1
CASRATGVSSYNEQFF
TGTGCCAGCCGCGCGACGGGGGTCAGCTCCTACAATGAGCAGTTCTTC
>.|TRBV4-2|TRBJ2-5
CASSQRGQETQYF
TGTGCCAGCAGCCAAAGGGGGCAAGAGACCCAGTACTTC
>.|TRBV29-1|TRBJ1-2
CSVVANVYGYTF
TGCAGCGTTGTCGCGAACGTCTATGGCTACACCTTC
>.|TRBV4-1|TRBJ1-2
CASSQDPLITNYGYTF
TGCGCCAGCAGCCAAGATCCCCTTATAACTAACTATGGCTACACCTTC
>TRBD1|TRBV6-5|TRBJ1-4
CASRNRGKLFF
TGTGCCAGCAGGAACAGGGGAAAACTGTTTTTT
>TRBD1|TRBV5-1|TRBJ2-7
CASSKLDRVHEQYF
TGCGCCAGCAGCAAACTAGACAGGGTCCACGAGCAGTACTTC
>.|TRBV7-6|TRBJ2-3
CASSLGLDTDTQYF
TGTGCCAGCAGCTTAGGACTAGACACAGATACGCAGTATTTT
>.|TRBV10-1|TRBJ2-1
CAGHSSSSYNEQFF
TGCGCCGGACATAGCTCCAGCTCCTACAATGAGCAGTTCTTC
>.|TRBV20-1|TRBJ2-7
CSASKSYEQYF
TGCAGTGCGTCAAAGAGCTACGAGCAGTACTTC
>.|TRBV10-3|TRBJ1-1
CAISESSRGAGGTEAFF
TGTGCCATCAGTGAGTCAAGCCGGGGGGCGGGGGGCACTGAAGCTTTCTTT
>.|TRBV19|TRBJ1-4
CASKRGTNEKLFF
TGTGCCAGTAAAAGGGGCACTAATGAAAAACTGTTTTTT
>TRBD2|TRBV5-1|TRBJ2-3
CASRTSGGTDTQYF
TGCGCCAGCAGGACTAGCGGGGGCACAGATACGCAGTATTTT
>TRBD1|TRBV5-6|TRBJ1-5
CASSQGQNQPQHF
TGTGCCAGCAGCCAGGGACAGAATCAGCCCCAGCATTTT